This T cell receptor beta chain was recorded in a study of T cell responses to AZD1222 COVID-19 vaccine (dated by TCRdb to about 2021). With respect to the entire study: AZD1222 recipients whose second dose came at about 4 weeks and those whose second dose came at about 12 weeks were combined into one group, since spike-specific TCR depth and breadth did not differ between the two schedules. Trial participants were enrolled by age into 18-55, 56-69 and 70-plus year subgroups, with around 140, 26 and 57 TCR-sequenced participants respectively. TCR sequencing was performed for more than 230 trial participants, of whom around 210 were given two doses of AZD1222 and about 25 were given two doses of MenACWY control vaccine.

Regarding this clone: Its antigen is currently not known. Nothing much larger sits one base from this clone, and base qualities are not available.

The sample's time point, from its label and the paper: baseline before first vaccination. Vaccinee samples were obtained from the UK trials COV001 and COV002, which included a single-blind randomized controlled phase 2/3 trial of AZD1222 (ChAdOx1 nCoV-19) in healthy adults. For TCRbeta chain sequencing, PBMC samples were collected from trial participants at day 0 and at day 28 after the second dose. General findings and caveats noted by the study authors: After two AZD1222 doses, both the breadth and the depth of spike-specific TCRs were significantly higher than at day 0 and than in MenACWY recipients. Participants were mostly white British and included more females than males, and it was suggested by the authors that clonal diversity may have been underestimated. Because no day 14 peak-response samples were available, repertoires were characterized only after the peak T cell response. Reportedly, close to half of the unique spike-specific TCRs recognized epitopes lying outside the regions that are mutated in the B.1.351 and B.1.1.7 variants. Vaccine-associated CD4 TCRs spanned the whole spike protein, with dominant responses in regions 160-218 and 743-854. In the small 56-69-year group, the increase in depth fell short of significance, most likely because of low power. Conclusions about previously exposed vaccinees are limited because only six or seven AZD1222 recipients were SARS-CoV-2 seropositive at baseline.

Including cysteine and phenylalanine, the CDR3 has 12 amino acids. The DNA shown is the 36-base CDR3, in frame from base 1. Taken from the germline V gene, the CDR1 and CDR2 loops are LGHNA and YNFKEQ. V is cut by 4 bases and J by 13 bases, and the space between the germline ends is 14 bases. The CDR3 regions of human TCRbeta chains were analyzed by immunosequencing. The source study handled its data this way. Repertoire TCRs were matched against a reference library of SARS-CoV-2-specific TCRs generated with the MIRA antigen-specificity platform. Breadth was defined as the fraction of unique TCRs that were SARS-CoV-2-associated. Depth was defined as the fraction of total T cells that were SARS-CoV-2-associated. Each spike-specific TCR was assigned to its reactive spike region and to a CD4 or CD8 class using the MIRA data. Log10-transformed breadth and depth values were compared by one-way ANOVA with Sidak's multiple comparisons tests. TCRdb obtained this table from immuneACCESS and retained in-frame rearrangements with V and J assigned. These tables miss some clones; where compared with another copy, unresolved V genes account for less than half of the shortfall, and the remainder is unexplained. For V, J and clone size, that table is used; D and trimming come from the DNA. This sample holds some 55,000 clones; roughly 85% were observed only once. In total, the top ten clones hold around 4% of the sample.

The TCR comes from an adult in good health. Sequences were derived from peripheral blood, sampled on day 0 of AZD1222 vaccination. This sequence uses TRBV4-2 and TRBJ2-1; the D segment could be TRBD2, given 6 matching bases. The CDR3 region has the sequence CASSPGGARQFF. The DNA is TGTGCCAGCAGCCCCGGGGGAGCGCGACAGTTCTTC.